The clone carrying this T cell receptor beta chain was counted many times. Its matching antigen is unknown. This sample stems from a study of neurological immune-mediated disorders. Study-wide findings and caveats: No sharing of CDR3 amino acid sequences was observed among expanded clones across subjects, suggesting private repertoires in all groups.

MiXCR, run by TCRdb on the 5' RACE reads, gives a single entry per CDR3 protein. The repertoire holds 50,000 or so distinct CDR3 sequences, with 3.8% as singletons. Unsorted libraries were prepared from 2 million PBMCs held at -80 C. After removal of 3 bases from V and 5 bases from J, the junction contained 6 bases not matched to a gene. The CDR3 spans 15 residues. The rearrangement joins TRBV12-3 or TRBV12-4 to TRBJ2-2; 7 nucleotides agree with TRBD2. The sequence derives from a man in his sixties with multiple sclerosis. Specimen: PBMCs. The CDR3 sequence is CASSFHVGGTGELFF. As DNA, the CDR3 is TGTGCCAGCAGTTTCCATGTGGGGGGGACCGGGGAGCTGTTTTTT.